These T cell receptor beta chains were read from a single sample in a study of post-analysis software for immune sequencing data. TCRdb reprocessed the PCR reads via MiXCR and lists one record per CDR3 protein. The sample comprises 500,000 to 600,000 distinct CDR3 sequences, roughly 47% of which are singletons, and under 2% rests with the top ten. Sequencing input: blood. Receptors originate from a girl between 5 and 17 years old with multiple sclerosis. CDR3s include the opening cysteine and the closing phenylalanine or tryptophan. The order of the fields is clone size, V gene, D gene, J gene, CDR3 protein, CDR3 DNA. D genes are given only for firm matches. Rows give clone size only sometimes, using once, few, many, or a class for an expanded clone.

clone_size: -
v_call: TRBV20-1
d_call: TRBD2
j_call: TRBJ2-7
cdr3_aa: CSARGVGGGSYEQYF
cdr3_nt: TGCAGTGCTAGAGGGGTTGGCGGGGGCTCCTACGAGCAGTACTTC

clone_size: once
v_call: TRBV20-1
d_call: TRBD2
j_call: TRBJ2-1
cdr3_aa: CSARKREDYNEQFF
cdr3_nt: TGCAGTGCTCGTAAGCGGGAGGATTACAATGAGCAGTTCTTC

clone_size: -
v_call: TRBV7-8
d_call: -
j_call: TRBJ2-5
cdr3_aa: CASSLDGVRGETQYF
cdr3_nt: TGTGCCAGCAGCTTAGACGGGGTCCGCGGGGAGACCCAGTACTTC

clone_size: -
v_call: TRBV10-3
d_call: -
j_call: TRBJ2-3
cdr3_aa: CAISELPPGDTQYF
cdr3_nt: TGTGCCATCAGTGAGCTCCCTCCGGGAGATACGCAGTATTTT

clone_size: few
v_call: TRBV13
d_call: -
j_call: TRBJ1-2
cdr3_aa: CASSLGRRRESSGYTF
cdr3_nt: TGTGCCAGCAGCTTAGGCCGCCGCAGGGAGAGCTCTGGCTACACCTTC

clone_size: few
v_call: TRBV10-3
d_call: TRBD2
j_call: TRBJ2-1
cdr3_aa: CAISPSGSRNEQFF
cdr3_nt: TGTGCCATCAGTCCTAGCGGGAGTCGGAATGAGCAGTTCTTC

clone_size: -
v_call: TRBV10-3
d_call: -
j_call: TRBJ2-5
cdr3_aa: CAISESKRTQETQYF
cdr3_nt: TGTGCCATCAGTGAGTCGAAGAGGACGCAAGAGACCCAGTACTTC

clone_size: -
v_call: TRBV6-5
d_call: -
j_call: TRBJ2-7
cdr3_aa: CASSDGGYGLAEQYF
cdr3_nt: TGTGCCAGCAGTGACGGCGGCTACGGGCTAGCCGAGCAGTACTTC

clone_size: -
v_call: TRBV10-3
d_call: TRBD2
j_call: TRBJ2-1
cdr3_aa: CAISEATSGGLHEQFF
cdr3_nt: TGTGCCATCAGTGAGGCCACTAGCGGGGGGTTGCATGAGCAGTTCTTC

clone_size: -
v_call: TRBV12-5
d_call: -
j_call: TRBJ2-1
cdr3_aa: CASGRWGGNNEQFF
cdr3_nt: TGTGCTAGTGGCCGATGGGGAGGAAACAATGAGCAGTTCTTC

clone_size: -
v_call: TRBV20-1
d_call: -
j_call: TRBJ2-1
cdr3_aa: CSGRLNEQFF
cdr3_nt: TGCAGTGGTCGGCTCAATGAGCAGTTCTTC

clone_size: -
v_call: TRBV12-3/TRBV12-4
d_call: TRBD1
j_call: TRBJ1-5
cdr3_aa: CASSSLRDSELSNQPQHF
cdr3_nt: TGTGCCAGCAGTTCCCTCCGGGACAGCGAGCTTAGCAATCAGCCCCAGCATTTT

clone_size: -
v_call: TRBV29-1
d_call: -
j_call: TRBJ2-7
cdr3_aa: CSVPRTGIRKIYEQYF
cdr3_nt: TGCAGCGTTCCCCGCACCGGGATCCGAAAGATCTACGAGCAGTACTTC

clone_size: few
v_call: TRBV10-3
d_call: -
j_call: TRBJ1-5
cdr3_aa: CAIRGEAGGNQPQHF
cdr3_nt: TGTGCCATCAGGGGGGAAGCTGGCGGAAATCAGCCCCAGCATTTT

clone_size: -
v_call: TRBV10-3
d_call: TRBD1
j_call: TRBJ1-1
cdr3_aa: CAISDPAGTGGSGTEAFF
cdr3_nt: TGTGCCATCAGTGACCCAGCCGGGACAGGGGGCAGCGGCACTGAAGCTTTCTTT

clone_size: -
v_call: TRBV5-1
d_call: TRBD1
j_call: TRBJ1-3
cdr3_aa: CASSTGQETSGNTIYF
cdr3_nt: TGCGCCAGCAGCACGGGACAGGAAACTTCTGGAAACACCATATATTTT

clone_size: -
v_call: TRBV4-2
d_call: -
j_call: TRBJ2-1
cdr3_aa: CASSQEGGGGGTNNEQFF
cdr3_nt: TGTGCCAGCAGCCAGGAGGGAGGTGGTGGGGGGACGAACAATGAGCAGTTCTTC

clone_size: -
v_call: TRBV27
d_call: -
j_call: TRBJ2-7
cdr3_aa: CTSSLWTASSYERYF
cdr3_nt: TGTACCAGCAGTTTATGGACAGCGAGCTCCTACGAGCGGTACTTC

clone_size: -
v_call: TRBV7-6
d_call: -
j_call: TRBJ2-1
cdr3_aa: CASSPLEGLAHDEQFF
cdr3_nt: TGTGCCAGCAGCCCCTTGGAAGGGCTAGCACACGACGAGCAGTTCTTC

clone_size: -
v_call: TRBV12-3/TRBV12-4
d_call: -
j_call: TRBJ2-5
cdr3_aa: CASRPPTGGETQYF
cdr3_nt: TGTGCCAGCAGGCCCCCCACAGGAGGAGAGACCCAGTACTTC

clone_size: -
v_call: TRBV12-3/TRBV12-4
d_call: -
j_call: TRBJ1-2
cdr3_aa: CASSPSGAGYGYTF
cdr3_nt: TGTGCCAGCAGCCCATCAGGGGCCGGCTATGGCTACACCTTC

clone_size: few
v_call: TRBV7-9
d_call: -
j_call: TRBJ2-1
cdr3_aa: CASSLVQGGYEQFF
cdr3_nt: TGTGCCAGCAGCTTAGTCCAGGGGGGGTATGAGCAGTTCTTC

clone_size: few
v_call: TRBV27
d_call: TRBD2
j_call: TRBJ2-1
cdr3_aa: CASRLAYYNEQFF
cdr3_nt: TGTGCCAGCAGACTAGCGTACTACAATGAGCAGTTCTTC